A single sample gave rise to the 29 T cell receptor beta chains below, sequenced in a study of blood T cell repertoires in COVID-19 (dated by TCRdb to 2018 to 2021). Library generation was performed with the immunoSEQ multiplex PCR assay. TCRdb holds this immuneACCESS table with in-frame rearrangements only. Some clones are missing; in checked studies, unresolved V genes explain under half, and the rest has no known cause. The sample table lists 400,000 to 450,000 clones, 70% to 90% of them with a count of one. The ten most abundant clones make up 0.65% to 1% of the sample. Sample: peripheral blood. The receptors come from a man younger than 35 with COVID-19, enrolled during active disease.

V is TRBV4-1 and J is TRBJ2-1; TRBD2 matches at 8 bases. The CDR3 is made up of 15 amino acids. CDR1 and CDR2 from the germline V gene are MGHRA and YSYEKL. With 3 bases clipped from V and 2 bases from J, the junction kept 3 bases outside the gene matches. CDR3 sequence reads: CASSQISGTYNEQFF. CDR3 bases: TGCGCCAGCAGCCAGATTAGCGGGACCTACAATGAGCAGTTCTTC.

This sequence joins TRBV5-4 and TRBJ2-5; 8 bases map to TRBD1. V shed 0 bases and J 5 bases; nucleotides not matched to a gene: 6. The V gene's germline CDR1 is SGHNT and CDR2 YYREEE (reference sequence). The CDR3 has 15 amino acids. CDR3 residues: CASSLAATGVETQYF. The CDR3 bases are TGTGCCAGCAGCTTGGCCGCGACAGGGGTCGAGACCCAGTACTTC.

The chain employs TRBV10-3 and TRBJ2-1; 15 bases map to TRBD2. This CDR3 comprises 18 residues. CDR1 ENHRY and CDR2 SYGVKD come from the germline V gene. V was pared by 2 bases and J by 0 bases, with 2 bases of the junction left unmatched. CDR3 nucleotides: TGTGCCATCAGTGAGGGGACTAGCGGGGGGCCCTCCTACAATGAGCAGTTCTTC. Protein: CAISEGTSGGPSYNEQFF.

The rearrangement links TRBV5-4 to TRBJ2-2; the D gene is possibly TRBD2 (6 bases). Germline V gene lookup returns CDR1 SGHNT and CDR2 YYREEE (reference sequence). The V end lost 3 bases, the J end lost 6 bases, and 15 bases lay between the germline ends. This CDR3 has 15 amino acids. The CDR3 region is CASSSGRRDAGELFF. CDR3 nucleotide sequence: TGTGCCAGCAGCTCCGGGCGGCGGGACGCCGGGGAGCTGTTTTTT.

The J gene is TRBJ1-5, the V gene TRBV5-5; a possible D gene is TRBD1 (6 bases). This CDR3 is 14 amino acids long. The germline V gene encodes CDR1 SGHKS and CDR2 YYEKEE (reference sequence). The ends were cut back, 1 base at V and 4 bases at J, with 9 bases in the middle. DNA for the CDR3: TGTGCCAGCAGCTTGACCGGACAGAATCAGCCCCAGCATTTT. Residues: CASSLTGQNQPQHF. Combining the CDR3 with reference TRBV5-5 and TRBJ1-5 gives the whole variable domain DAGVTQSPTHLIKTRGQQVTLRCSPISGHKSVSWYQQVLGQGPQFIFQYYEKEERGRGNFPDRFSARQFPNYSSELNVNALLLGDSALYLCASSLTGQNQPQHFGDGTRLSIL.

This clone was recorded at least ten times. The chain couples TRBV11-3 to TRBJ1-1; 7 bases are shared with TRBD1. CDR1 is SGHNT and CDR2 is YENEEA in the germline V gene. The trim removed 5 bases at V and 4 bases at J, leaving 7 bases unmatched. The CDR3 length is 14 residues. The CDR3 DNA sequence: TGTGCCAGCAGCCCTCACAGGGGCGTCACTGAAGCTTTCTTT. Protein sequence: CASSPHRGVTEAFF. Together with reference TRBV11-3 and TRBJ1-1, the CDR3 gives the full variable domain: EAGVVQSPRYKIIEKKQPVAFWCNPISGHNTLYWYLQNLGQGPELLIRYENEEAVDDSQLPKDRFSAERLKGVDSTLKIQPAELGDSAVYLCASSPHRGVTEAFFGQGTRLTVV.

The chain is built from TRBV2 and TRBJ2-5; D not certain. From germline, CDR1 is SNHLY and CDR2 FYNNEI. The V end lost 8 bases, the J end lost 0 bases, and 13 bases lay between the germline ends. This CDR3 is 14 amino acids long. The CDR3 protein is CASFPSLYQETQYF. The CDR3 DNA follows: TGTGCCAGCTTCCCGAGTTTGTACCAAGAGACCCAGTACTTC.

This chain uses TRBV5-4 with TRBJ2-7; the D is unclear. V was trimmed by 7 bases and J by 6 bases, leaving 20 bases between them. The CDR3 runs to 14 residues. The V gene's germline CDR1 is SGHNT and CDR2 YYREEE (reference sequence). This chain's CDR3 is CASRAGSDFSEQYF. CDR3 in DNA: TGTGCCAGCCGAGCCGGGTCCGACTTTTCCGAGCAGTACTTC.

The V gene is TRBV7-8, the J gene TRBJ2-3, with 8 nucleotides matching TRBD2. After removal of 2 bases from V and 5 bases from J, the junction contained 0 bases not matched to a gene. The CDR3 has 13 residues. The germline CDR1 and CDR2 sequences are SGHVS and FQNEAQ. CDR3 DNA: TGTGCCAGCAGCTTACTAGCGGGAGATACGCAGTATTTT. Its protein is CASSLLAGDTQYF.

This clone was picked up a small number of times. V is TRBV5-1 and J is TRBJ1-2, with D unclear. V was trimmed by 3 bases and J by 8 bases, leaving 11 bases between them. CDR1 and CDR2 (germline): SGHRS, YFSETQ. This CDR3 is 12 amino acids long. The DNA for the CDR3 is TGCGCCAGCAGCTCCACAGTTAACGGCTACACCTTC. Translation gives CASSSTVNGYTF.

This clone has a handful of counts. The V call is TRBV27, the J call TRBJ2-3, with TRBD2 as a possible D gene (5 bases). CDR1 is MNHEY and CDR2 is SMNVEV in the germline V gene (reference sequence). V dropped 4 bases and J dropped 5 bases, with 19 bases sitting between them. This CDR3 has 16 amino acids. The CDR3 DNA is TGTGCCAGCAGTTCCCTAGTTAGGCCCGCGGGAGATACGCAGTATTTT. Protein: CASSSLVRPAGDTQYF.

About this clone itself: A read error may produce the germline difference seen at one junction end. The J gene is TRBJ2-3, the V gene TRBV30; 13 bases match TRBD2. Germline CDR1 reads GTSNPN; CDR2 reads SVGIG (reference sequence). The CDR3 has 19 residues. CDR3 sequence: CAWGVLRTSGSSGTDTQYF. As DNA, the CDR3 is TGTGCCTGGGGTGTTCTTCGGACTAGCGGGAGCTCGGGCACAGATACGCAGTATTTT.

In the case of this clone: Possible read error: a much larger clone is one base away. The rearrangement joins TRBV7-9 to TRBJ2-3, with D possibly matching TRBD1 (5 bases). The CDR3 is 14 residues long. V gave up 5 bases and J gave up 0 bases, with 9 bases separating them. CDR1 and CDR2 (germline): SEHNR, FQNEAQ (reference sequence). Here the CDR3 reads CASSNQGSTDTQYF. The CDR3 nucleotides are TGTGCCAGCAGCAACCAGGGTAGCACAGATACGCAGTATTTT.

The rearrangement uses TRBV12-3 or TRBV12-4 and TRBJ2-1; D not resolved. Trimming shortened V by 6 bases and J by 4 bases, and 7 bases separated the two germline ends. The CDR3 is 12 amino acids. CDR3 in amino acids: CASRAQYNEQFF. The CDR3 nucleotides read TGTGCCAGCAGGGCCCAATACAATGAGCAGTTCTTC.

The chain combines TRBV19 with TRBJ2-7, with D tentatively TRBD2 (6 bases). V was trimmed by 5 bases and J by 0 bases, leaving 14 bases between them. Germline loops: CDR1 LNHDA, CDR2 SQIVND (reference sequence). The CDR3 consists of 15 residues. This CDR3 is CASSGRDSSSYEQYF. CDR3 bases: TGTGCCAGTAGTGGCCGGGACTCGAGCTCCTACGAGCAGTACTTC.

The V and J genes are TRBV11-2 and TRBJ2-7; D remains unclear. Per germline, CDR1 SGHAT and CDR2 FQNNGV. CDR3 length: 15 amino acids. Trimming left V 1 base short and J 5 bases short, with 15 bases between. The CDR3 reads CASSLAAQAYHEQYF. In DNA form, the CDR3 reads TGTGCCAGCAGCTTAGCCGCGCAGGCCTACCACGAGCAGTACTTC.

The chain combines TRBV19 with TRBJ1-2, with 8 bases lining up with TRBD1. CDR1 and CDR2 from the germline V gene are LNHDA and SQIVND (reference sequence). The ends lost 6 bases at V and 7 bases at J; junction bases unmatched: 7. CDR3 length: 13 amino acids. Here the CDR3 DNA reads TGTGCCAGTAGCACGGGACAGGAAGGTGGCTACACCTTC. Translation gives CASSTGQEGGYTF.

J is TRBJ1-4 and V is TRBV7-6; 9 positions agree with TRBD1. J was trimmed by 4 bases and V by 5 bases; bases with no gene match: 8. This CDR3 is 16 amino acids long. Germline CDR1 SGHVS, CDR2 FNYEAQ. CDR3 loop: CASSGNNRGLNEKLFF. The CDR3 nucleotides read TGTGCCAGCAGCGGGAATAACAGGGGGCTTAATGAAAAACTGTTTTTT.

This sequence joins TRBV19 and TRBJ2-1; a weak D match, TRBD2 (5 bases). The V and J ends lost 3 bases and 7 bases respectively, with 13 bases between them. Germline-derived CDR1 and CDR2 are LNHDA and SQIVND (reference sequence). The CDR3 consists of 14 residues. The CDR3 DNA reads as TGTGCCAGTAGTATCCGTCCGGGAAATAATGAGCAGTTCTTC. Protein sequence: CASSIRPGNNEQFF.

In regard to this clone: Distinct nucleotide sequences in the sample also encode this CDR3. The chain's CDR3 is CASSPGHLNTEAFF. In DNA, the CDR3 is TGTGCCAGCTCACCGGGACACCTGAACACTGAAGCTTTCTTT. The chain combines TRBV18 with TRBJ1-1, with TRBD1 as a possible D gene (6 bases). Looked up from germline, CDR1 is KGHSH and CDR2 is LQKENI. Trimming removed 3 bases at V and 0 bases at J, with 8 bases between. This CDR3 has 14 amino acids.

The chain employs TRBV2 and TRBJ1-1, with D hard to call. This CDR3 is 13 amino acids long. In germline, CDR1 is SNHLY, CDR2 FYNNEI. V was pared by 7 bases and J by 4 bases, with 13 bases between. CDR3 protein: CASIETLGTEAFF. DNA for the CDR3: TGTGCCAGCATAGAGACTTTGGGCACTGAAGCTTTCTTT.

This sequence joins TRBV5-5 and TRBJ2-7, with 12 positions matching TRBD1. The CDR3 has 15 amino acids. Germline values: CDR1 SGHKS, CDR2 YYEKEE (reference sequence). The junction had 5 bases not matched to a gene; V was cut back by 4 bases and J by 3 bases. The CDR3 sequence: CASSAGTGGFYEQYF. The DNA of the CDR3 is TGTGCCAGCAGCGCGGGGACAGGGGGCTTCTACGAGCAGTACTTC.

The chain recombines TRBV27 with TRBJ2-1, with no clear D. The CDR3 extends over 13 amino acids. Germline-derived CDR1 and CDR2 are MNHEY and SMNVEV (reference sequence). The germline V and J ends were trimmed by 1 base and 14 bases, with 15 bases remaining between them. Written as DNA, the CDR3 is TGTGCCAGCAGTTTATGGTCGGAGAAGGAAGAGTTCTTC. Its protein product is CASSLWSEKEEFF.

The chain couples TRBV28 to TRBJ2-7; 9 positions agree with TRBD2. This CDR3 is 14 amino acids long. With 6 bases clipped from V and 6 bases from J, the junction kept 9 bases outside the gene matches. The germline CDR1 and CDR2 sequences are MDHEN and SYDVKM. The CDR3 here is CASSQPGLAGEQYF. The CDR3 DNA reads as TGTGCCAGCAGCCAGCCGGGACTAGCAGGCGAGCAGTACTTC.

This clone was seen only a few times. The chain uses TRBV19 and TRBJ2-1, with TRBD1 identical over 9 bases. CDR1 is LNHDA, CDR2 SQIVND, per germline (reference sequence). Trimming cost V 5 bases and J 9 bases; bases outside gene matches: 14. The CDR3 is 16 amino acids. The chain's CDR3 is CASSFMIGTGSTEQFF. DNA of the CDR3: TGTGCCAGTAGTTTCATGATCGGGACAGGGTCAACTGAGCAGTTCTTC.

J is TRBJ1-2 and V is TRBV5-1, with D perhaps TRBD1 (6 bases). The CDR3 extends over 14 amino acids. Trimming took off 0 bases at V and 6 bases at J, with 12 bases between the two ends. The germline CDR1 and CDR2 sequences are SGHRS and YFSETQ. CDR3: CASSLGQGLHGYTF. For the CDR3, the DNA is TGCGCCAGCAGCTTGGGCCAGGGGCTTCATGGCTACACCTTC.

Of note for this clone: The junction and the germline gene differ at one end; a read error may be behind it. V is TRBV18 and J is TRBJ1-3, with TRBD1 matching 7 bases. The CDR3 is made up of 11 amino acids. From germline, CDR1 is KGHSH and CDR2 LQKENI. CDR3 region: CASSPLQGDIF. CDR3 nucleotides: TGTGCCAGCTCACCACTGCAGGGGGATATTTTT.

The V and J genes are TRBV29-1 and TRBJ2-7, with 8 bases that match TRBD2. Germline trimming cut 6 bases from V and 0 bases from J; bases unmatched to any gene: 7. This CDR3 has 14 residues. The germline V gene has CDR1 SQVTM and CDR2 ANQGSEA. The CDR3 region is CSVILAESSYEQYF. CDR3 coding DNA: TGCAGCGTAATACTAGCGGAAAGCTCCTACGAGCAGTACTTC.

This clone showed up just once. The J gene is TRBJ1-1, the V gene TRBV6-5; the match to TRBD1 covers 8 bases. The length of the CDR3 is 13 residues. Trimming cost V 10 bases and J 1 base; bases outside gene matches: 5. Per germline, CDR1 MNHEY and CDR2 SVGAGI. The CDR3 nucleotides are TGTGCCACCAGGACAGGGAGGAACACTGAAGCTTTCTTT. It is translated as CATRTGRNTEAFF.